The entry below gives a single T cell receptor (beta chain) sequence along with its context. Its binding antigen is unknown. Per-nucleotide qualities are absent, and no much larger clonotype sits a single base away. This record belongs to a study of blood T cell repertoires in COVID-19 (dated by TCRdb to about 2020). For context, the study as a whole: The collaborator samples originated in the United States, Italy and Spain and spanned the acute and convalescent phases of COVID-19. The prospective study material was composed of cDNA or gDNA derived from T cells, B-cell-depleted T cells, or PBMCs. Deeply sampled blood TCRbeta repertoires from subjects exposed to, actively infected with, or recovered from COVID-19 were included in the dataset. The repertoires were released in a freely available public database meant as a resource for research on the immune response to SARS-CoV-2. The samples were drawn from the first 160 participants of the ongoing ImmuneRACE study and from roughly 1,300 subjects provided by 6 global collaborators. Sample metadata almost always included a de-identified subject ID, COVID-19 status, age in years and sex. Where HLA class I and class II types were available, the types were taken from metadata supplied by the sample provider, not from assay-based typing. Broader findings and caveats from the paper: How much clinical and demographic metadata was included differed by source and by participant, and the metadata was provided uncurated.

As encoded in the germline V gene, CDR1 is MNHNS while CDR2 is SASEGT. The CDR3 starts with the cysteine, ends with the phenylalanine, and has 16 residues. Solely the CDR3 DNA is kept, with 48 bases framed from the first base. Trimming removed 4 bases from V and 0 bases from J, leaving 13 bases between the germline ends. The collaborating institutions used their own protocols to collect whole blood in K2EDTA tubes. For TCRbeta analysis, collaborators shipped samples as frozen whole blood, isolated PBMCs, or DNA extracted from either of those sample types. TCRbeta CDR3 regions were amplified from genomic DNA using the immunoSEQ Assay, a bias-controlled multiplex PCR. The study's own analysis went as follows. The number of nucleated cells in each sample was estimated from the amplification of reference gene primers within the assay. Sequence reads were collapsed and filtered to measure the absolute abundance of every unique TCRbeta CDR3 rearrangement. For each sample, productive Simpson clonality was calculated as the square root of Simpson's diversity index over productive rearrangements. The table was pulled from immuneACCESS by TCRdb, which kept in-frame rearrangements only. Such tables lose some clones; where checked, under half of the loss comes from unresolved V genes, and the rest has no known cause. From that table come the V and J calls and clone size; the DNA was used to work out D and trimming. In all, the sample holds 55,000 to 75,000 clones, and 60% to 85% of those were seen once. About 24% of the sample belongs to the ten largest clones.

Recombination linked TRBV6-1 to TRBJ2-1; TRBD1 is possibly the D segment (6 matching bases). The receptor's source is a human donor in a cohort sampled during active COVID-19. Sequenced: peripheral blood. The CDR3 reads as follows: CASSAPQGSSYNEQFF. DNA sequence: TGTGCCAGCAGTGCACCACAGGGAAGCTCCTACAATGAGCAGTTCTTC.